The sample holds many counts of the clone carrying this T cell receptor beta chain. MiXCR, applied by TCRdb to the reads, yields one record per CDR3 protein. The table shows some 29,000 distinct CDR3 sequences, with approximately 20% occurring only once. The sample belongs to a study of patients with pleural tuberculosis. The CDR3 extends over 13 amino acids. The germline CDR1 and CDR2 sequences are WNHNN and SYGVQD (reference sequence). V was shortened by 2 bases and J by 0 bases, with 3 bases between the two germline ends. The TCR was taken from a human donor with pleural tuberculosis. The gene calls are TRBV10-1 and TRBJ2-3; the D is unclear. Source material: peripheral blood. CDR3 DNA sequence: TGCGCCAGCAGTGAGGGTAGCACAGATACGCAGTATTTT. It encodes CASSEGSTDTQYF.